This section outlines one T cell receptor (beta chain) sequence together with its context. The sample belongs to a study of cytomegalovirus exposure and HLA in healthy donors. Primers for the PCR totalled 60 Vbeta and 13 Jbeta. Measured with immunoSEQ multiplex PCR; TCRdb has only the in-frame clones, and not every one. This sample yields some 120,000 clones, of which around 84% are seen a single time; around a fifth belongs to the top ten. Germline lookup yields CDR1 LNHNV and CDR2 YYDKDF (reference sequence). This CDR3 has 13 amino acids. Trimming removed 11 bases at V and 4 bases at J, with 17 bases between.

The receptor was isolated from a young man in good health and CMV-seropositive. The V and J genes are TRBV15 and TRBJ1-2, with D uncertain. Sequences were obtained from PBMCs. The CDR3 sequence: CACSWERGYGYTF. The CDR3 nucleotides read TGTGCCTGCTCCTGGGAGCGGGGCTATGGCTACACCTTC.